Presented here are 26 T cell receptor beta chains from one specimen sequenced in a study of blood T cell repertoires in COVID-19. Here immunoSEQ multiplex PCR was the method, and the copy in TCRdb shows in-frame clones only, minus some. The sample shows approximately 74,000 clones, nearly 90% of them seen only once. Sequencing was performed on peripheral blood. The receptors were sampled from a man aged 65 to 79 with acute or convalescent COVID-19.

The rearrangement joins TRBV12-3 or TRBV12-4 to TRBJ2-7, with D possibly being TRBD1 (6 bases). V lost 6 bases and J 5 bases, leaving 11 bases between the germline ends. The CDR3 loop spans 12 amino acids. The CDR3 coding sequence is TGTGCCAGCAGCCCCGGACAGAACGAGCAGTACTTC. Amino acids: CASSPGQNEQYF.

The chain uses TRBV7-2 and TRBJ2-1; possibly TRBD2 for D (5 bases). This CDR3 is 14 amino acids long. Germline CDR1 SGHTA, CDR2 FQGNSA. V shed 3 bases and J shed 6 bases, with 12 bases lying between them. This chain's CDR3 is CASSLRVFRNEQFF. In DNA form, the CDR3 reads TGTGCCAGCAGCTTGAGGGTTTTTCGCAATGAGCAGTTCTTC.

Here the CDR3 reads CASSPTDRVRGYTF. The DNA of the CDR3 is TGTGCCAGCAGCCCTACCGACAGGGTGAGAGGCTACACCTTC. This rearrangement joins TRBV28 to TRBJ1-2; 7 bases line up with TRBD1. The CDR3 covers 14 residues. The V gene end was trimmed by 6 bases and the J gene end by 8 bases; junction bases not matched to a gene: 12. Germline-derived CDR1 and CDR2 are MDHEN and SYDVKM.

The V and J genes are TRBV3-1 (or the pseudogene TRBV3-2) and TRBJ2-1; 10 bases are a match to TRBD2. Germline V gene sequence: CDR1 LGHDT, CDR2 YNNKEL (reference sequence). Unmatched junction bases numbered 15, after V lost 2 bases and J lost 2 bases. The CDR3 loop spans 20 amino acids. This chain's CDR3 is CASSQFFEREGLMPYNEQFF. Written as DNA, the CDR3 is TGTGCCAGCAGCCAATTTTTCGAGCGGGAGGGCCTCATGCCCTACAATGAGCAGTTCTTC.

The rearrangement uses TRBV6-1 and TRBJ2-7, with D tentatively TRBD2 (6 bases). Germline lookup yields CDR1 MNHNS and CDR2 SASEGT. The CDR3 length is 15 residues. The germline V and J ends were trimmed by 1 base and 8 bases, with 18 bases remaining between them. CDR3 coding DNA: TGTGCCAGCAGTGAAGTGGGACTGCCCGGCGGGAAGCAGTACTTC. Encoded protein: CASSEVGLPGGKQYF.

The rearrangement links TRBV11-2 to TRBJ2-7; D is unresolved. V was clipped by 1 base and J by 2 bases, with 21 bases between them. This CDR3 is 18 amino acids long. Looked up from germline, CDR1 is SGHAT and CDR2 is FQNNGV. The CDR3 sequence is CASSLAPVGQAQTYEQYF. The CDR3, as DNA: TGTGCCAGCAGCTTAGCTCCGGTCGGTCAGGCGCAAACCTACGAGCAGTACTTC.

This rearrangement joins TRBV7-9 to TRBJ2-5; TRBD1 agrees at 10 bases. The germline gives CDR1 SEHNR, CDR2 FQNEAQ (reference sequence). V shed 3 bases and J 6 bases; nucleotides not matched to a gene: 4. The CDR3 contains 14 residues. In DNA form, the CDR3 reads TGTGCCAGCAGCTTCGGGGACAGGGGAAAGACCCAGTACTTC. This gives the protein CASSFGDRGKTQYF.

The V and J genes are TRBV10-1 and TRBJ2-2, with 11 bases lining up with TRBD2. There are 17 residues in the CDR3. Germline CDR1 WNHNN, CDR2 SYGVQD (reference sequence). V trimming: 0 bases; J trimming: 1 base; junction bases outside the gene matches: 1. CDR3 DNA sequence: TGCGCCAGCAGTGAGTCGGGACTAGCGGAGAACACCGGGGAGCTGTTTTTT. It encodes CASSESGLAENTGELFF.

A single count supports this clone. V is TRBV24-1 and J is TRBJ1-1; TRBD1 agrees at 7 bases. V lost 7 bases to trimming and J lost 6 bases; unmatched junction nucleotides: 4. Per the germline V gene, CDR1 is KGHDR and CDR2 is SFDVKD. CDR3 size: 12 residues. The CDR3 DNA reads as TGTGCCACCAGCGGACAGGATGCTGAAGCTTTCTTT. Its protein product is CATSGQDAEAFF.

The CDR3: CASSSSANNQPQHF. The DNA of the CDR3 is TGTGCCAGCAGTTCTTCAGCGAACAATCAGCCCCAGCATTTT. This chain connects TRBV27 to TRBJ1-5; D is undetermined. This CDR3 is 14 amino acids long. Trimming took off 4 bases at V and 3 bases at J, with 10 bases between the two ends. The germline V gene has CDR1 MNHEY and CDR2 SMNVEV (reference sequence).

The chain recombines TRBV10-2 with TRBJ1-1; 7 bases agree with TRBD1. The CDR3 covers 13 residues. After removal of 6 bases from V and 5 bases from J, the junction contained 6 bases not matched to a gene. The germline V gene has CDR1 WSHSY and CDR2 SAAADI. The CDR3 coding sequence is TGCGCCAGCAGCCAACAGGGGAGAACTGAAGCTTTCTTT. This translates into CASSQQGRTEAFF.

The sample holds one count of this clone. The chain is built from TRBV2 and TRBJ2-7; 10 positions agree with TRBD1. The CDR3 consists of 12 residues. Germline lookup yields CDR1 SNHLY and CDR2 FYNNEI. The ends lost 10 bases at V and 2 bases at J; junction bases unmatched: 2. The CDR3 loop is CANGQGAYEQYF. The CDR3 region has the DNA TGTGCCAACGGACAGGGGGCCTACGAGCAGTACTTC.

The chain combines TRBV7-2 with TRBJ1-1, with D perhaps matching TRBD1 (5 bases). CDR3 length equals 14 residues. Trimming cost V 2 bases and J 3 bases, with 10 bases left between them. Germline V CDR1 and CDR2: SGHTA, FQGNSA. The CDR3 reads CASSLSQGYTEAFF. The CDR3 DNA is TGTGCCAGCAGCTTAAGCCAGGGTTACACTGAAGCTTTCTTT.

V is TRBV5-4 and J is TRBJ1-4; no reliable D call. V lost 4 bases and J 3 bases, leaving 10 bases between the germline ends. This CDR3 is 14 amino acids long. Germline CDR1 SGHNT, CDR2 YYREEE (reference sequence). CDR3 nucleotides: TGTGCCAGCAGCCACAGTCTATCTAATGAAAAACTGTTTTTT. It codes for CASSHSLSNEKLFF. Filled out from reference TRBV5-4 and TRBJ1-4, the complete variable domain reads ETGVTQSPTHLIKTRGQQVTLRCSSQSGHNTVSWYQQALGQGPQFIFQYYREEENGRGNFPPRFSGLQFPNYSSELNVNALELDDSALYLCASSHSLSNEKLFFGSGTQLSVL.

V and J are TRBV7-6 and TRBJ2-1; D is unclear. V shed 5 bases and J shed 6 bases, with 11 bases lying between them. The CDR3 covers 13 residues. Germline assignment: CDR1 SGHVS and CDR2 FNYEAQ. CDR3 bases: TGTGCCAGCAGCCGCGGCGTTGGCAATGAGCAGTTCTTC. Protein sequence: CASSRGVGNEQFF.

This clone was seen just once. The chain couples TRBV10-3 to TRBJ2-2, with 12 bases matching TRBD2. The length of the CDR3 is 16 residues. V lost 0 bases to trimming and J lost 9 bases; unmatched junction nucleotides: 5. Germline CDR1 ENHRY, CDR2 SYGVKD. CDR3 residues: CAISESRTSGARELFF. For the CDR3, the DNA is TGTGCCATCAGTGAGTCGAGGACTAGCGGGGCAAGGGAGCTGTTTTTT.

J is TRBJ2-7 and V is TRBV18, with D possibly TRBD2 on 5 matching bases. Germline V gives CDR1 KGHSH, CDR2 LQKENI. CDR3 length: 12 residues. V gave up 2 bases and J gave up 5 bases, with 7 bases separating them. The chain's CDR3 is CASSPGLNEQYF. The CDR3 region has the DNA TGTGCCAGCTCACCAGGACTGAACGAGCAGTACTTC.

This clone showed up just once. The V call is TRBV4-3, the J call TRBJ2-3; 10 nucleotides align to TRBD2. The CDR3 extends over 16 amino acids. Germline assignment: CDR1 LGHNA and CDR2 YSLEER. The trim removed 4 bases at V and 4 bases at J, leaving 8 bases unmatched. CDR3: CASSLLGSGGSDTQYF. The CDR3 DNA sequence: TGCGCCAGCAGCCTCTTGGGTAGCGGGGGGTCAGATACGCAGTATTTT.

This rearrangement joins TRBV7-2 to TRBJ2-7; 15 bases map to TRBD2. V was clipped by 5 bases and J by 6 bases; unmatched bases: 11. The CDR3 sequence is 17 residues long. From germline, CDR1 is SGHTA and CDR2 FQGNSA. The DNA of the CDR3 is TGTGCCAGCAGCGTCGGACTAGCGGGAGGGCCTCGCTCCGAGCAGTACTTC. Translation: CASSVGLAGGPRSEQYF.

This clone was seen just once. This chain joins TRBV15 and TRBJ1-5, with D unclear. The V gene lost 4 bases and the J gene lost 0 bases, with 10 bases spanning the gap. The CDR3 extends over 15 amino acids. Germline CDR1 is LNHNV and CDR2 is YYDKDF (reference sequence). As DNA, the CDR3 is TGTGCCACCAGCATTGACGGGAATAGCAATCAGCCCCAGCATTTT. This translates into CATSIDGNSNQPQHF.

The J gene is TRBJ1-1, the V gene TRBV19, with a possible D match to TRBD1 (5 bases). This CDR3 has 14 amino acids. Germline-derived CDR1 and CDR2 are LNHDA and SQIVND (reference sequence). The V end was cut by 3 bases, the J end by 1 base, with 9 bases between. The CDR3 nucleotides read TGTGCCAGTAGTATTGGGCAGGGGAACACTGAAGCTTTCTTT. Protein: CASSIGQGNTEAFF.

This clone has only a few counts. Other DNA sequences in this sample translate to the same CDR3. The chain has TRBV18 and TRBJ2-7; D remains ambiguous. CDR3 length equals 12 residues. Between the trimmed V and J ends, which lost 6 bases and 0 bases, there was a span of 6 bases. Germline CDR1 and CDR2: KGHSH and LQKENI. CDR3 amino acids: CASSLSSYEQYF. The DNA of the CDR3 is TGTGCCAGCTCCTTGAGCTCCTACGAGCAGTACTTC.

The chain carries TRBV7-2 and TRBJ1-3; TRBD1 might be the D (5 bases). Germline loops: CDR1 SGHTA, CDR2 FQGNSA. The CDR3 is 14 residues long. The ends were cut back, 2 bases at V and 7 bases at J, with 12 bases in the middle. The DNA of the CDR3 is TGTGCCAGCAGCTTACAGGGTGCAAGGAACACCATATATTTT. This gives the protein CASSLQGARNTIYF.

The chain links TRBV27 to TRBJ1-6; tentative D call: TRBD1 (6 bases). V was clipped by 7 bases and J by 0 bases, with 19 bases between them. The CDR3 is 18 amino acids. Looked up from germline, CDR1 is MNHEY and CDR2 is SMNVEV (reference sequence). The CDR3 protein is CASTLLPRGSSYNSPLHF. CDR3 nucleotide sequence: TGTGCCAGCACCCTACTCCCGAGGGGGAGCTCCTATAATTCACCCCTCCACTTT.

The V and J genes are TRBV14 and TRBJ1-3; tentative D call: TRBD1 (5 bases). Trimming took 3 bases from V and 3 from J, leaving 18 bases between them. The CDR3 covers 17 residues. Germline values: CDR1 SGHDN, CDR2 FVKESK. The CDR3 here is CASSHRDVGYYGNTIYF. The CDR3, as DNA: TGTGCCAGCAGCCACAGGGATGTTGGTTATTATGGAAACACCATATATTTT.

This rearrangement joins TRBV10-1 to TRBJ2-2; D is ambiguous. The CDR3 is 15 amino acids. The germline gives CDR1 WNHNN, CDR2 SYGVQD (reference sequence). With 0 bases removed from V and 0 bases from J, the gap between germline ends came to 5 bases. This CDR3 reads CASSESQTNTGELFF. CDR3 sequence (DNA): TGCGCCAGCAGTGAGTCTCAGACGAACACCGGGGAGCTGTTTTTT.